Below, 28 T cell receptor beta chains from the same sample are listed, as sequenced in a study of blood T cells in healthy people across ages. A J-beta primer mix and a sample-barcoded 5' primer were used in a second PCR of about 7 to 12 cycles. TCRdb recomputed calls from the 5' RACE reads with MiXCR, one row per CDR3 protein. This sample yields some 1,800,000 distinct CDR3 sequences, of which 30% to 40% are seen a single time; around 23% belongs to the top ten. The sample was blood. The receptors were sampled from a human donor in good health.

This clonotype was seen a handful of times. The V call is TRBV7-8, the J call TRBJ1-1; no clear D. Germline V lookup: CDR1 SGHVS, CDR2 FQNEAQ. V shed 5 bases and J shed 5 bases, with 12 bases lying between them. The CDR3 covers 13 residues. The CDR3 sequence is CASSARVWTEAFF. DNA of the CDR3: TGTGCCAGCAGCGCTCGGGTTTGGACTGAAGCTTTCTTT.

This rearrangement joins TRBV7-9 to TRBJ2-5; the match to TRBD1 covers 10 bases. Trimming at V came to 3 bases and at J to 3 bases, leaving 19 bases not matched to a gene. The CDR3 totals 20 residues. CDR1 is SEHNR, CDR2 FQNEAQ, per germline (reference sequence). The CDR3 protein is CASSFMSTGATGGREETQYF. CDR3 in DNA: TGTGCCAGCAGCTTTATGTCGACAGGAGCGACAGGGGGCAGGGAAGAGACCCAGTACTTC.

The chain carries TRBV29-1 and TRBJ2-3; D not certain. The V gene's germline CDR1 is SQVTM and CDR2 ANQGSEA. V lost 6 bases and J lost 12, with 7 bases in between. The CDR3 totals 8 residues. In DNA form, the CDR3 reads TGCAGCGTCCCCCCCCAGTATTTT. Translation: CSVPPQYF.

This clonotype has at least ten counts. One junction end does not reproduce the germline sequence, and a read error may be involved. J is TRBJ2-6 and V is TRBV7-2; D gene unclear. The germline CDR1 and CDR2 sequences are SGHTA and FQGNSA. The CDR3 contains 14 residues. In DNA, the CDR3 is TGTGCCAGCTCGGGCGTCTCTCGGGCCAACGTCCTGACTTTC. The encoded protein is CASSGVSRANVLTF.

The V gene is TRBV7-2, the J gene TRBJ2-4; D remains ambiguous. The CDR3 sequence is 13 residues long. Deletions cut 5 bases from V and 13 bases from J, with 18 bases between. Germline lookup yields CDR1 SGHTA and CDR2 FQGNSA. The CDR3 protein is CASSVNSYNEQYF. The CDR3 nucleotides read TGTGCCAGCAGCGTAAATTCCTACAATGAGCAGTACTTC. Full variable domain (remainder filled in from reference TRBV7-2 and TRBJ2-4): GAGVSQSPSNKVTEKGKDVELRCDPISGHTALYWYRQSLGQGLEFLIYFQGNSAPDKSGLPSDRFSAERTGGSVSTLTIQRTQQEDSAVYLCASSVNSYNEQYFGAGTRLSVL.

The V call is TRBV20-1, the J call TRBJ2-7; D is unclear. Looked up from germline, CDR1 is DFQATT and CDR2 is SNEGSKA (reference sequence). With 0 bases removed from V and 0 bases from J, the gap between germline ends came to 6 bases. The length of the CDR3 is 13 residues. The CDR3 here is CSARDLASYEQYF. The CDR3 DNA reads TGCAGTGCTAGAGATTTAGCCTCCTACGAGCAGTACTTC.

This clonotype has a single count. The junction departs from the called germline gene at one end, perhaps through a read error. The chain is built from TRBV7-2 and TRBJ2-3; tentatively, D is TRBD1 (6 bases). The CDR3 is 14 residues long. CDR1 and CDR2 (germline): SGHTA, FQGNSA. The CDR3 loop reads CVSSSSRQADTQYF. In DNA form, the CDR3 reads TGTGTCAGCAGCTCCTCCAGACAGGCAGATACGCAGTATTTT.

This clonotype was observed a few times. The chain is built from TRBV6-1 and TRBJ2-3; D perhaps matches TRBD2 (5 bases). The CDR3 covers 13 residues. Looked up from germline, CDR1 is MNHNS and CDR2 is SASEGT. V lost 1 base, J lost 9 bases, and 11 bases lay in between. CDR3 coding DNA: TGTGCCAGCAGTGAAGTAACTCCGGGAACGCAGTATTTT. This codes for CASSEVTPGTQYF.

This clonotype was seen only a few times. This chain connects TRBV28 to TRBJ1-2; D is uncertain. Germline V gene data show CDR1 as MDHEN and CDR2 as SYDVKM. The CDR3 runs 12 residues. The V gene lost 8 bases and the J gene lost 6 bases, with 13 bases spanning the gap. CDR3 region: CASAKLGHGYTF. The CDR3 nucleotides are TGTGCCAGCGCCAAACTGGGCCATGGCTACACCTTC.

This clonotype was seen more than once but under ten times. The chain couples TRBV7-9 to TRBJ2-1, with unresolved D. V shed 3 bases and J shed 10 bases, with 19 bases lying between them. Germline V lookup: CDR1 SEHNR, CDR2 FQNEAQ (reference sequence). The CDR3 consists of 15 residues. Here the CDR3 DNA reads TGTGCCAGCAGCTTGGTTATTGCAGGCTCCCACGAGCAGTTCTTC. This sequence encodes CASSLVIAGSHEQFF.

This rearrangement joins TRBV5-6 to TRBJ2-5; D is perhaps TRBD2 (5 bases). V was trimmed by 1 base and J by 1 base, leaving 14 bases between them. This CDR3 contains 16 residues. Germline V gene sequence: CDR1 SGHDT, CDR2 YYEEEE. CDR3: CASSLRRGPFQETQYF. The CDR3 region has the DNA TGTGCCAGCAGCTTGCGACGAGGGCCCTTCCAAGAGACCCAGTACTTC.

This CDR3 is CASSLGGLPGEPQHF. For the CDR3, the DNA is TGCGCCAGCAGCCTGGGGGGACTACCGGGGGAGCCCCAGCATTTT. The rearrangement uses TRBV5-1 and TRBJ1-5; TRBD1 might be the D (5 bases). The CDR3 is 15 amino acids. V lost 4 bases, J lost 8 bases, and 19 bases lay in between. Germline V gives CDR1 SGHRS, CDR2 YFSETQ. The full variable domain, in which reference TRBV5-1 and TRBJ1-5 provide the parts outside the CDR3, is KAGVTQTPRYLIKTRGQQVTLSCSPISGHRSVSWYQQTPGQGLQFLFEYFSETQRNKGNFPGRFSGRQFSNSRSEMNVSTLELGDSALYLCASSLGGLPGEPQHFGDGTRLSIL.

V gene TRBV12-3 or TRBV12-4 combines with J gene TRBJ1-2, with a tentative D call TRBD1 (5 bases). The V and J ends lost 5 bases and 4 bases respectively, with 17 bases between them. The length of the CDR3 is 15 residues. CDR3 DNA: TGTGCCAGCAGTCGCCCGGGACGGGAAGGCTATGGCTACACCTTC. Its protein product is CASSRPGREGYGYTF.

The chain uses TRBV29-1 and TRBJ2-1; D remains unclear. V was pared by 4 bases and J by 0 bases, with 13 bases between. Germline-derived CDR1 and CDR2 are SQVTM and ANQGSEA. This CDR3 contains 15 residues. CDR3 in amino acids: CSVVPGLSSYNEQFF. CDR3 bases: TGCAGCGTTGTCCCCGGTCTAAGCTCCTACAATGAGCAGTTCTTC.

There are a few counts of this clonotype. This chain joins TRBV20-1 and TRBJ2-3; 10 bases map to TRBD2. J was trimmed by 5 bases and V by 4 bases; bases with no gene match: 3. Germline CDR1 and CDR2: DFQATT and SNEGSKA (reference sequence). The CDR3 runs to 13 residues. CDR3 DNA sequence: TGCAGTGCTACAGCGGGGGGGGAAGATACGCAGTATTTT. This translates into CSATAGGEDTQYF.

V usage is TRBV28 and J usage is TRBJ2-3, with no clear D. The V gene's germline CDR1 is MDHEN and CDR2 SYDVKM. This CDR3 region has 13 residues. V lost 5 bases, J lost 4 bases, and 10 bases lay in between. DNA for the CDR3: TGTGCCAGCAGTCAATTCCAGGCAGATACGCAGTATTTT. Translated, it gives CASSQFQADTQYF. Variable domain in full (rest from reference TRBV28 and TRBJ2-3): DVKVTQSSRYLVKRTGEKVFLECVQDMDHENMFWYRQDPGLGLRLIYFSYDVKMKEKGDIPEGYSVSREKKERFSLILESASTNQTSMYLCASSQFQADTQYFGPGTRLTVL.

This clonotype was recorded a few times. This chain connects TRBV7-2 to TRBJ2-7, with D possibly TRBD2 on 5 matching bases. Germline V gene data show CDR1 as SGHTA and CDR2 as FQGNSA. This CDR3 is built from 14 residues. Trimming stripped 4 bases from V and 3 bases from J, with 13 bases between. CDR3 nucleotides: TGTGCCAGCAGCTCCCTCCCGGGGAACTACGAGCAGTACTTC. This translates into CASSSLPGNYEQYF.

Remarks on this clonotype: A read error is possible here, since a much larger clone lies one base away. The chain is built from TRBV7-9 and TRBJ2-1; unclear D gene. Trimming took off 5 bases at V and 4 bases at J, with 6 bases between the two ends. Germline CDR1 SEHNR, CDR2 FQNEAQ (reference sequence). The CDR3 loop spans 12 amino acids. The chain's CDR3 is CASSPKYNEQFF. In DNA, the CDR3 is TGTGCCAGCAGCCCAAAGTACAATGAGCAGTTCTTC.

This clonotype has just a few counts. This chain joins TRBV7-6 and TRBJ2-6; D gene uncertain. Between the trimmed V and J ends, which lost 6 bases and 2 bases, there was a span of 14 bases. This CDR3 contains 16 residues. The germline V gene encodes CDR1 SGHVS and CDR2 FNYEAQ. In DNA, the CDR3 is TGTGCCAGCAGACCCGGAGTAAGGGCTGGGGCCAACGTCCTGACTTTC. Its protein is CASRPGVRAGANVLTF.

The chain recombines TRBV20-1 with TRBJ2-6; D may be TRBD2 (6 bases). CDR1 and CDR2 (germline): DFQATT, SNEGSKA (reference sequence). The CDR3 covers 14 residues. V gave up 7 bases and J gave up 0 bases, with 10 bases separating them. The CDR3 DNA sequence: TGCAGTGTTTCCGGGAGCTCTGGGGCCAACGTCCTGACTTTC. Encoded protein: CSVSGSSGANVLTF.

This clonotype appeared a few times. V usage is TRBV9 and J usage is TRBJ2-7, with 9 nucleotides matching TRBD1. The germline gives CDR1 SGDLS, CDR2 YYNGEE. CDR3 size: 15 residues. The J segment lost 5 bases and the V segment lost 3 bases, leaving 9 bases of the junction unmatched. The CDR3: CASSARTGELNEQYF. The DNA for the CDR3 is TGTGCCAGCAGCGCCCGGACAGGGGAGTTGAACGAGCAGTACTTC.

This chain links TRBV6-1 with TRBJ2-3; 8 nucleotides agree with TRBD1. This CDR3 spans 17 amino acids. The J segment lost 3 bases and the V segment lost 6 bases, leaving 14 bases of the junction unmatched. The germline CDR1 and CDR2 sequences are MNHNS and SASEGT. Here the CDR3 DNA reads TGTGCCAGCAGCCTGAGATCAGGGGGCGCCCGGACAGATACGCAGTATTTT. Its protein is CASSLRSGGARTDTQYF.

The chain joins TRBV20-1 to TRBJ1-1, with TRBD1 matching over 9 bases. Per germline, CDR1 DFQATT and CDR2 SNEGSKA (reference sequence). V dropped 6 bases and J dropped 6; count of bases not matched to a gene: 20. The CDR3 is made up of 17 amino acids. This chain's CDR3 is CSAAKNRGLYGRAEAFF. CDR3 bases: TGCAGTGCCGCCAAAAACAGGGGGCTTTACGGACGGGCTGAAGCTTTCTTT.

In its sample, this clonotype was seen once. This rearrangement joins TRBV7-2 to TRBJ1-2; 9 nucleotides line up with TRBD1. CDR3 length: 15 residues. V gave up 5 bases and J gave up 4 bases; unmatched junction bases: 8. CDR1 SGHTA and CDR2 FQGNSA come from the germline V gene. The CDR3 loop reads CASSPEDRGGYGYTF. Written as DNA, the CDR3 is TGTGCCAGCAGCCCGGAGGACAGGGGAGGCTATGGCTACACCTTC. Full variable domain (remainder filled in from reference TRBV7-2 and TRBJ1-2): GAGVSQSPSNKVTEKGKDVELRCDPISGHTALYWYRQSLGQGLEFLIYFQGNSAPDKSGLPSDRFSAERTGGSVSTLTIQRTQQEDSAVYLCASSPEDRGGYGYTFGSGTRLTVV.

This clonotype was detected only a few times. This chain's CDR3 is CASGGGDSNQPQHF. The CDR3 nucleotides are TGTGCCTCGGGAGGGGGGGATAGCAATCAGCCCCAGCATTTT. The rearrangement joins TRBV10-3 to TRBJ1-5; D perhaps matches TRBD1 (6 bases). V dropped 11 bases and J dropped 0 bases, with 14 bases sitting between them. Germline CDR1 is ENHRY and CDR2 is SYGVKD. The CDR3 is 14 amino acids.

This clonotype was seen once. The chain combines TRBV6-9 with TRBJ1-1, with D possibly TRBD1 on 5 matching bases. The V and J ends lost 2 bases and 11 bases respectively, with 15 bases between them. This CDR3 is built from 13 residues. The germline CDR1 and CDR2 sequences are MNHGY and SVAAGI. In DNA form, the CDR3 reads TGTGCCAGCAGTTATGTTCAGGGAACGGATGCTTTCTTT. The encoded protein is CASSYVQGTDAFF.

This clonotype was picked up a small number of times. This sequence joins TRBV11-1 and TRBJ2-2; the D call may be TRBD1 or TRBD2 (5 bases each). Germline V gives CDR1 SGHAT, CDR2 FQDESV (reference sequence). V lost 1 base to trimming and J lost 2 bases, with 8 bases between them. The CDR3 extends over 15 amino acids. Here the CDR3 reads CASSLDGANTGELFF. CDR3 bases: TGTGCCAGCAGCTTAGACGGGGCTAACACCGGGGAGCTGTTTTTT.

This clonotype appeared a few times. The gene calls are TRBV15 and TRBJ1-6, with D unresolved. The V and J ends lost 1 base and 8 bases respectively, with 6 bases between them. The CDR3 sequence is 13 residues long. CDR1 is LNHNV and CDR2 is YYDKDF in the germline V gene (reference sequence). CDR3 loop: CATSRVTDSPLHF. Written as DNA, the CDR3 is TGTGCCACCAGCAGAGTCACGGATTCACCCCTCCACTTT.